The 17 T cell receptor beta chains below come from one sample, sequenced in a study of cytomegalovirus exposure and HLA in healthy donors. The PCR employed 60 Vbeta primers together with 13 Jbeta primers. Libraries were prepared by immunoSEQ multiplex PCR; TCRdb keeps only in-frame clonotypes and omits some of them. The sample consists of 150,000 to 200,000 clones, roughly 78% of them appearing once. Material for sequencing was PBMCs. These receptors came from a woman in her thirties in good health and CMV-seronegative.

This chain links TRBV19 with TRBJ2-2; no clear D. Germline loops: CDR1 LNHDA, CDR2 SQIVND (reference sequence). V lost 3 bases and J lost 9, with 11 bases in between. The length of the CDR3 is 13 residues. The CDR3 sequence is CASSIDRVRELFF. The CDR3 region has the DNA TGTGCCAGTAGTATTGATCGGGTGAGGGAGCTGTTTTTT. The complete variable domain, with remaining parts taken from reference TRBV19 and TRBJ2-2, reads DGGITQSPKYLFRKEGQNVTLSCEQNLNHDAMYWYRQDPGQGLRLIYYSQIVNDFQKGDIAEGYSVSREKKESFPLTVTSAQKNPTAFYLCASSIDRVRELFFGEGSRLTVL.

This chain links TRBV5-6 with TRBJ1-2, with a possible D match to TRBD1 (6 bases). Germline CDR1 is SGHDT and CDR2 is YYEEEE. This CDR3 is built from 16 residues. V lost 0 bases and J lost 1, with 13 bases in between. The CDR3 nucleotides read TGTGCCAGCAGCTTGGATAGGACAGCATATAACTATGGCTACACCTTC. Residues: CASSLDRTAYNYGYTF.

This clone was seen once. V and J are TRBV29-1 and TRBJ2-4; D is ambiguous. Germline V gene data show CDR1 as SQVTM and CDR2 as ANQGSEA. This CDR3 contains 13 residues. Trimming stripped 4 bases from V and 2 bases from J, with 9 bases between. The CDR3 is CSVGIFTKNIQYF. The CDR3 DNA reads TGCAGCGTTGGTATATTTACCAAAAACATTCAGTACTTC.

The chain has TRBV1 and TRBJ2-7; the D segment call TRBD2 is taken from the table without a DNA check. TRBV1 counts as a pseudogene. This CDR3 region has 18 residues. In DNA form, the CDR3 reads TGCACCAGCAGCCAATCCCAACTAGCGGGGGGAACCCACTACGAGCAGTACTTC. This gives the protein CTSSQSQLAGGTHYEQYF.

This clone was recorded a few times. The gene calls are TRBV5-1 and TRBJ2-7; 7 bases line up with TRBD1. CDR1 is SGHRS, CDR2 YFSETQ, per germline. This CDR3 spans 13 amino acids. The J segment lost 5 bases and the V segment lost 3 bases, leaving 5 bases of the junction unmatched. This chain's CDR3 is CASSWRDRDEQYF. The CDR3 coding sequence is TGCGCCAGCAGCTGGAGAGACAGGGACGAGCAGTACTTC.

The rearrangement links TRBV11-3 to TRBJ2-5, with no clear D. With 0 bases removed from V and 4 bases from J, the gap between germline ends came to 6 bases. CDR1 and CDR2 (germline): SGHNT, YENEEA. This CDR3 spans 13 amino acids. The CDR3 sequence is CASSLDPLETQYF. The CDR3 bases are TGTGCCAGCAGCTTAGACCCCCTAGAGACCCAGTACTTC.

The chain combines TRBV5-6 with TRBJ2-3, with 10 bases lining up with TRBD2. This CDR3 comprises 18 residues. CDR1 and CDR2 (germline): SGHDT, YYEEEE. Trimming removed 1 base from V and 3 bases from J; junction bases left unmatched: 11. CDR3 protein: CASSLSGLAVVRTDTQYF. For the CDR3, the DNA is TGTGCCAGCAGCTTGAGTGGACTAGCGGTTGTACGGACAGATACGCAGTATTTT.

The rearrangement links TRBV18 to TRBJ1-5; 10 positions agree with TRBD1. Germline V lookup: CDR1 KGHSH, CDR2 LQKENI. V trimming: 3 bases; J trimming: 4 bases; junction bases outside the gene matches: 12. CDR3 length equals 18 residues. This chain's CDR3 is CASSPLGAGTGENQPQHF. DNA of the CDR3: TGTGCCAGCTCACCCCTCGGTGCCGGGACAGGGGAAAATCAGCCCCAGCATTTT.

CDR3: CASSESGGPSQETQYF. DNA for the CDR3: TGTGCCAGCAGTGAATCGGGCGGGCCATCCCAAGAGACCCAGTACTTC. V usage is TRBV2 and J usage is TRBJ2-5; D is possibly TRBD2 (5 bases). The CDR3 contains 16 residues. CDR1 is SNHLY and CDR2 is FYNNEI in the germline V gene. Between the trimmed V and J ends, which lost 2 bases and 1 base, there was a span of 14 bases.

V is TRBV7-8 and J is TRBJ2-3, with D maybe TRBD2 (5 bases). Germline CDR1 SGHVS, CDR2 FQNEAQ. The CDR3 loop spans 16 amino acids. V was clipped by 5 bases and J by 1 base, with 16 bases between them. The CDR3 region is CASSPSPSFGTDTQYF. CDR3 nucleotides: TGTGCCAGCAGCCCTAGCCCCAGCTTTGGCACAGATACGCAGTATTTT. The complete variable domain, with remaining parts taken from reference TRBV7-8 and TRBJ2-3, reads GAGVSQSPRYKVAKRGQDVALRCDPISGHVSLFWYQQALGQGPEFLTYFQNEAQLDKSGLPSDRFFAERPEGSVSTLKIQRTQQEDSAVYLCASSPSPSFGTDTQYFGPGTRLTVL.

This clone was picked up one time. A read error may account for a junction end that differs from germline. The J gene is TRBJ1-2, the V gene TRBV6-6, with TRBD1 matching 9 bases. Looked up from germline, CDR1 is MNHNY and CDR2 is SVGAGI (reference sequence). CDR3 size: 13 residues. The CDR3 nucleotides are TGTACCAGCAGTTCCGGGACAGGGACTGGCTACACCTTC. This translates into CTSSSGTGTGYTF.

The rearrangement uses TRBV7-2 and TRBJ2-7, with D possibly being TRBD2 (5 bases). Trimming pared 2 bases from V and 6 bases from J, leaving 20 bases between. The CDR3 has 16 residues. The germline CDR1 and CDR2 sequences are SGHTA and FQGNSA. The CDR3 loop reads CASSLPLTASSVEQYF. The CDR3, as DNA: TGTGCCAGCAGCTTACCCCTTACGGCTAGCTCGGTCGAGCAGTACTTC.

The chain recombines TRBV30 with TRBJ2-7, with D perhaps TRBD2 (6 bases). This CDR3 is built from 14 residues. The germline V and J ends were trimmed by 5 bases and 2 bases, with 16 bases remaining between them. Germline CDR1 reads GTSNPN; CDR2 reads SVGIG (reference sequence). CDR3 amino acids: CAWRRDLQAYEQYF. For the CDR3, the DNA is TGTGCCTGGCGGCGGGACTTGCAGGCCTACGAGCAGTACTTC.

The rearrangement uses TRBV19 and TRBJ1-5; D is possibly TRBD1 (6 bases). Germline loops: CDR1 LNHDA, CDR2 SQIVND (reference sequence). The CDR3 length is 17 residues. V was trimmed by 6 bases and J by 0 bases, leaving 18 bases between them. CDR3 sequence: CASRSTGGGYSNQPQHF. Here the CDR3 DNA reads TGTGCCAGTAGATCGACTGGGGGCGGGTATAGCAATCAGCCCCAGCATTTT.

The chain uses TRBV7-8 and TRBJ2-1; TRBD1 aligns across 9 bases. This CDR3 region has 15 residues. Germline V gene data show CDR1 as SGHVS and CDR2 as FQNEAQ. V shed 2 bases, J shed 5 bases, and the junction held 4 bases outside the gene matches. The CDR3 spells CASSLSGQGNNEQFF. CDR3 nucleotide sequence: TGTGCCAGCAGCTTAAGCGGACAGGGGAACAATGAGCAGTTCTTC.

CDR3 DNA sequence: TGTGCCAGCAGCCCGCAACAGGGGATTGGGGCGGTGCTGTACTTC. It codes for CASSPQQGIGAVLYF. V and J are TRBV7-2 and TRBJ2-7; TRBD1 aligns across 7 bases. Germline loops: CDR1 SGHTA, CDR2 FQGNSA. CDR3 length: 15 residues. V was clipped by 5 bases and J by 12 bases; unmatched bases: 19.

The chain employs TRBV2 and TRBJ2-1; 7 nucleotides align to TRBD2. V lost 5 bases and J lost 4; bases outside the gene matches: 5. Germline values: CDR1 SNHLY, CDR2 FYNNEI. The length of the CDR3 is 14 residues. Written as DNA, the CDR3 is TGTGCCAGCAGTCCCCCGGGAGGTTACAATGAGCAGTTCTTC. Residues: CASSPPGGYNEQFF.